Listed below are T cell receptor beta chains from one sample, sequenced in a study of blood T cell repertoires in COVID-19. TCRdb's table, derived via immunoSEQ multiplex PCR, lists solely in-frame clones and lacks some. Of roughly 240,000 clones listed, 75% to 90% are singletons. Sequenced input: peripheral blood. The receptors were gathered from a woman aged 25 to 45 who had recovered from COVID-19. Both conserved end residues are part of each CDR3. A D gene is named only where the DNA matches it firmly. Some rows mark clone size as missing; the rest say once, few, many or name a class of expanded clone.

V gene	J gene	D gene	clone size	CDR3 DNA	CDR3 protein
TRBV9	TRBJ1-1	-	-	TGTGCCAGCAGCGCGAGGACAGCTTCGAACACTGAAGCTTTCTTT	CASSARTASNTEAFF
TRBV5-1	TRBJ2-2	TRBD2	-	TGCGCCAGCAGCCTCACGGGGGGGCCGACCGGGGAGCTGTTTTTT	CASSLTGGPTGELFF
TRBV9	TRBJ2-3	TRBD2	-	TGTGCCAGCAGTGCTCAACTAGCGGGGGGTGGGGATACGCAGTATTTT	CASSAQLAGGGDTQYF
TRBV13	TRBJ2-7	TRBD2	once	TGTGCCAGCAGCCCTAGCGGGGGGGCCTACGAGCAGTACTTC	CASSPSGGAYEQYF
TRBV7-3	TRBJ2-1	-	-	TGTGCCAGCAGCCTTACTCGCTGGGGTCAGGGCGACAATGAGCAGTTCTTC	CASSLTRWGQGDNEQFF
TRBV7-6	TRBJ2-5	-	-	TGTGCCAGCACCCTAACGAGTAGGGGGTACCAAGAGACCCAGTACTTC	CASTLTSRGYQETQYF
TRBV11-2	TRBJ1-3	TRBD1	-	TGTGCCAGCACTCACACCGCAATCAGGGGGAATCGAAACACCATATATTTT	CASTHTAIRGNRNTIYF
TRBV6-1	TRBJ1-5	-	once	TGTGCCAGCAGTGCTCGAGGGACATCTAGCAATCAGCCCCAGCATTTT	CASSARGTSSNQPQHF
TRBV6-5	TRBJ1-2	TRBD1	few	TGTGCCAGCAGTTACTCGATAGGGGGCGGTGGCTACACCTTC	CASSYSIGGGGYTF
TRBV5-1	TRBJ2-3	TRBD1	-	TGCGCCAGCAGCTTGCGACAGGGCGTTGAAACAGATACGCAGTATTTT	CASSLRQGVETDTQYF
TRBV19	TRBJ1-1	-	once	TGTGCCAGTAGTATAGGAGGGTGGAGACATTTGAACACTGAAGCTTTCTTT	CASSIGGWRHLNTEAFF
TRBV4-1	TRBJ1-4	-	-	TGCGCCAGCAGCCAAGAGGTTCCAAGGCCAGGGTGGCATGAAAAACTGTTTTTT	CASSQEVPRPGWHEKLFF
TRBV19	TRBJ1-2	TRBD1	-	TGTGCCAGTAGTCGCCGGGACAGGGATATCTATGGCTACACCTTC	CASSRRDRDIYGYTF
TRBV5-1	TRBJ2-6	TRBD1	once	TGCGCCAGCAGCTTGGGTCGGGACAGGGGAAGAGGGGCCAACGTCCTGACTTTC	CASSLGRDRGRGANVLTF
TRBV15	TRBJ1-5	-	once	TGTGCCACCAGCAGAGCACTAGATAGCAATCAGCCCCAGCATTTT	CATSRALDSNQPQHF
TRBV7-3	TRBJ2-3	-	-	TGTGCCAGCAGCCGGGAAGGTGTGACGCAGTATTTT	CASSREGVTQYF
TRBV4-3	TRBJ1-2	-	-	TGCGCCAGCAGCCAAGATGGAGGGTCCTTTAACTATGGCTACACCTTC	CASSQDGGSFNYGYTF
TRBV4-2	TRBJ1-1	-	-	TGTGCCAGCAGCCAAGACCCGGTAAGGAACACTGAAGCTTTCTTT	CASSQDPVRNTEAFF
TRBV6-1	TRBJ1-4	-	-	TGTGCCAGCAGTGAAGAACGGTCTACTCATTTTAATTTT	CASSEERSTHFNF
TRBV30	TRBJ1-6	-	once	TGTGCCTGGAGTGTATTCGGGGATTCACCCCTCCACTTT	CAWSVFGDSPLHF
TRBV4-1	TRBJ2-7	TRBD1	once	TGCGCCAGCAGCCTTTCAGGGGGAACCTACGAGCAGTACTTC	CASSLSGGTYEQYF
TRBV19	TRBJ1-5	-	-	TGTGCCAGTAGTTTCGGTCTAAATCAGCCCCAGCATTTT	CASSFGLNQPQHF
TRBV9	TRBJ2-7	-	-	TGTGCCAGCAGCGTAGGACAGGCGGAGGAGCAGTACTTC	CASSVGQAEEQYF
TRBV5-1	TRBJ1-3	-	-	TGCGCCAGCAGCTTGGGACAGTCCTCTGGAAACACCATATATTTT	CASSLGQSSGNTIYF
TRBV15	TRBJ2-2	-	-	TGTGCCACCAGCAGGGTGGACTCGAACACCGGGGAGCTGTTTTTT	CATSRVDSNTGELFF
TRBV9	TRBJ2-2	TRBD2	-	TGTGCCAGCAGCGCCCCAATTAGCGGGGTATGGACCGGGGAGCTGTTTTTT	CASSAPISGVWTGELFF
TRBV6-5	TRBJ1-1	TRBD1	-	TGTGCCAGCAGCCTACAGGGGGGCACTGAAGCTTTCTTT	CASSLQGGTEAFF
TRBV5-4	TRBJ2-7	TRBD1	-	TGTGCCAGCAGCTTGGAAGGGACAGGGGACTACGAGCAGTACTTC	CASSLEGTGDYEQYF
TRBV6-5	TRBJ1-1	TRBD1	-	TGTGCCAGCAAGGACAGGGGGAACACTGAAGCTTTCTTT	CASKDRGNTEAFF
TRBV5-8	TRBJ2-1	TRBD2	-	TGTGCCAGCAGCTTAGCGGGGTTTTACAATGAGCAGTTCTTC	CASSLAGFYNEQFF
TRBV15	TRBJ2-7	-	-	TGTGCCACCAGACAATTAAGCGGCGGAAGGCACGAGCAGTACTTC	CATRQLSGGRHEQYF
TRBV6-5	TRBJ2-7	TRBD1	-	TGTGCCAGCAGTTTTGACAGGTTCCAGGGGGCGGGGGAGCAGTACTTC	CASSFDRFQGAGEQYF
TRBV7-9	TRBJ2-5	-	-	TGTGCCAGCAGCCCTGCGGGTGCCGTCCAAGAGACCCAGTACTTC	CASSPAGAVQETQYF
TRBV30	TRBJ1-5	-	-	TGTGCCTGGTCACAGGGACCCCTAAGCAATCAGCCCCAGCATTTT	CAWSQGPLSNQPQHF
TRBV10-3	TRBJ2-5	TRBD2	-	TGTGCCATCAGTGGACAAGCGGGGGCCTTAGAGACCCAGTACTTC	CAISGQAGALETQYF
TRBV4-1	TRBJ2-5	-	-	TGCGCCAGCAGCCCCCGGCAATCGCAAGGGGCCCAGTACTTC	CASSPRQSQGAQYF
TRBV25-1	TRBJ2-1	TRBD2	-	TGTGCCAGCAGTGACGGACTAGCGGGGGGGCATGAGCAGTTCTTC	CASSDGLAGGHEQFF
TRBV19	TRBJ1-1	-	-	TGTGCCAGTAGTATAGATTTGCGCGGCAGGGTATTTGGAACTGAAGCTTTCTTT	CASSIDLRGRVFGTEAFF
TRBV6-2/TRBV6-3	TRBJ2-3	TRBD1	-	TGTGCCAGCAGTTCCCGGACAGGGAAAACAGATACGCAGTATTTT	CASSSRTGKTDTQYF
TRBV2	TRBJ1-2	-	-	TGTGCCAGCAGCCCCCATAACTATGGCTACACCTTC	CASSPHNYGYTF
TRBV13	TRBJ1-4	-	-	TGTGCCAGCAGTTCTCGAGGGCCTGTAGGGGAAAAACTGTTTTTT	CASSSRGPVGEKLFF
TRBV14	TRBJ2-7	-	-	TGTGCCAGCAGAGCTTATGGACAACCGACTTACGAGCAGTACTTC	CASRAYGQPTYEQYF
TRBV6-5	TRBJ1-1	TRBD1	-	TGTGCCAGCCGAAACCCTCGGGACAGGTACTTCTTTTTCTTT	CASRNPRDRYFFFF
TRBV28	TRBJ1-2	-	-	TGTGCCAGCAGTTCCCCTTTTCCGGCGGCAGATCTTAACTATGGCTACACCTTC	CASSSPFPAADLNYGYTF
TRBV20-1	TRBJ1-3	-	once	TGCAGTGCCCCTCGGGGAAACACCATATATTTT	CSAPRGNTIYF
TRBV7-3	TRBJ2-3	-	-	TGTGCCAGCAGCCCAGGGAGGAGCACAGATACGCAGTATTTT	CASSPGRSTDTQYF
TRBV6-5	TRBJ1-1	TRBD1	-	TGTGCCAGCAGTCCGCGACAGGGGTGGTCTGAAGCTTTCTTT	CASSPRQGWSEAFF
TRBV4-3	TRBJ1-5	TRBD1	-	TGCGCCAGCAGCCAAGGACAGGGAGGCAATCAGCCCCAGCATTTT	CASSQGQGGNQPQHF